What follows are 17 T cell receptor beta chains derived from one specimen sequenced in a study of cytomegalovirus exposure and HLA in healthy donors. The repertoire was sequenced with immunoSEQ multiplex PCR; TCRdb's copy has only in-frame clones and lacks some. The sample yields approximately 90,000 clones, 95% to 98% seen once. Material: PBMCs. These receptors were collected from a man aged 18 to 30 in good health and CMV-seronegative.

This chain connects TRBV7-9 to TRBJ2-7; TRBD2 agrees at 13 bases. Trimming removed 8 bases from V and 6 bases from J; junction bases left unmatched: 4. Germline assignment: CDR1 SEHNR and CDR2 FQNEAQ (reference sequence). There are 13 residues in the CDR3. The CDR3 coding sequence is TGTGCCAGCGGACTAGCGGGAGTTGTCGAGCAGTACGTC. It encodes CASGLAGVVEQYV.

The CDR3 protein is CASSQDGGNTEAFF. CDR3 coding DNA: TGTGCCAGCAGCCAAGACGGGGGGAACACTGAAGCTTTCTTT. The rearrangement links TRBV4-2 to TRBJ1-1, with TRBD1 as a possible D gene (5 bases). V was trimmed by 0 bases and J by 1 base, leaving 6 bases between them. The length of the CDR3 is 14 residues. Germline CDR1 and CDR2: LGHNA and YNFKEQ.

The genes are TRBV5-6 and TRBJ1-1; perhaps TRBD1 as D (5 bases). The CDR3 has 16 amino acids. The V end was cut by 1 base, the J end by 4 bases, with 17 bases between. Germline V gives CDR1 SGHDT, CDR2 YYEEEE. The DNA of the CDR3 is TGTGCCAGCAGCTTGAGGTCCGTCACCCAGGGCACTGAAGCTTTCTTT. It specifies CASSLRSVTQGTEAFF. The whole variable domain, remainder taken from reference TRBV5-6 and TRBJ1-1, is DAGVTQSPTHLIKTRGQQVTLRCSPKSGHDTVSWYQQALGQGPQFIFQYYEEEERQRGNFPDRFSGHQFPNYSSELNVNALLLGDSALYLCASSLRSVTQGTEAFFGQGTRLTVV.

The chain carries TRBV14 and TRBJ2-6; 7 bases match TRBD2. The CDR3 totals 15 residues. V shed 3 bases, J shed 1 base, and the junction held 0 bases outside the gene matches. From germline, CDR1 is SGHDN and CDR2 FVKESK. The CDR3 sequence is CASSQRGSGANVLTF. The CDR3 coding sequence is TGTGCCAGCAGCCAGCGGGGGTCTGGGGCCAACGTCCTGACTTTC.

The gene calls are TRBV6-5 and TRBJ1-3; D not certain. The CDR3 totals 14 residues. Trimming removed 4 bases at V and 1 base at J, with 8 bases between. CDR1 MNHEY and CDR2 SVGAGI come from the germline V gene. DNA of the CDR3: TGTGCCAGCAGTTTTGCGTCATCTGGAAACACCATATATTTT. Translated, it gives CASSFASSGNTIYF.

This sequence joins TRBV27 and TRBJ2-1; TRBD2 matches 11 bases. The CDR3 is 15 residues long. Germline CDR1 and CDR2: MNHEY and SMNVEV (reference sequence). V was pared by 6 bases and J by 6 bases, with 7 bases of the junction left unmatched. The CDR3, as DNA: TGTGCCAGCAGCACCGGGACTAGCGGCGCCAATGAGCAGTTCTTC. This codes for CASSTGTSGANEQFF.

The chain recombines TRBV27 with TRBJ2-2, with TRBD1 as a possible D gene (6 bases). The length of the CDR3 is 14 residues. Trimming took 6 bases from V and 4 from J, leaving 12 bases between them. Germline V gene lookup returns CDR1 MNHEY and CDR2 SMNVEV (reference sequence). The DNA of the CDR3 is TGTGCCAGCAGCTCAGTCAGGGGCACCGGGGAGCTGTTTTTT. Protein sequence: CASSSVRGTGELFF.

The CDR3: CASSVDRGSYNEQFF. CDR3 coding DNA: TGTGCCAGCAGCGTCGACAGGGGCTCCTACAATGAGCAGTTCTTC. The chain employs TRBV7-8 and TRBJ2-1; TRBD1 agrees at 8 bases. Germline V gene lookup returns CDR1 SGHVS and CDR2 FQNEAQ. The V and J ends lost 5 bases and 0 bases, in that order; junction bases with no gene match: 3. The CDR3 sequence is 15 residues long.

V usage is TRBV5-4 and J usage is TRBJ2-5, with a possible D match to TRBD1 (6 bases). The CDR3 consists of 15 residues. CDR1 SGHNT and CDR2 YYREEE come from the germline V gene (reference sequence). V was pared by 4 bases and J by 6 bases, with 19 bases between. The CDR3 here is CASSTAGDTGKTQYF. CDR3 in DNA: TGTGCCAGCAGCACCGCCGGGGACACGGGGAAGACCCAGTACTTC.

CDR3 sequence (DNA): TGTGCCAGCAGTTACGGGGGGGCTGGCACAGATACGCAGTATTTT. The encoded protein is CASSYGGAGTDTQYF. The chain links TRBV6-5 to TRBJ2-3, with D maybe TRBD2 (7 bases). Germline CDR1 is MNHEY and CDR2 is SVGAGI. Trimming took 2 bases from V and 1 from J, leaving 10 bases between them. The CDR3 extends over 15 amino acids.

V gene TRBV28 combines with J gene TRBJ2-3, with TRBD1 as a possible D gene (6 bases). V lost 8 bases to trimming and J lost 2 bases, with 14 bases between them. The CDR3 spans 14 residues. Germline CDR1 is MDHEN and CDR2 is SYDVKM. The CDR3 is CASFRDTYTDTQYF. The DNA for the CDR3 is TGTGCCAGCTTCCGGGACACCTACACAGATACGCAGTATTTT.

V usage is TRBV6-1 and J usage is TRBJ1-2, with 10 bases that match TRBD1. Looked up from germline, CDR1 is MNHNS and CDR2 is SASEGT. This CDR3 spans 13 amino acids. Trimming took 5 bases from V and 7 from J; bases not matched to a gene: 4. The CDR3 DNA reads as TGTGCCAGCAGTTCGGGACAGGGGACTGGCTACACCTTC. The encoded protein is CASSSGQGTGYTF.

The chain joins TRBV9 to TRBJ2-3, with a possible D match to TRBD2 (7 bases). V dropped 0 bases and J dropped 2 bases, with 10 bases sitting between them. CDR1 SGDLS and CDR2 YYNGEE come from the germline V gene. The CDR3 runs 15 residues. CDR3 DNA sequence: TGTGCCAGCAGCGTAGGGGGGGGCCCCACAGATACGCAGTATTTT. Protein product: CASSVGGGPTDTQYF.

The CDR3 DNA is TGTGCCAGCAGGCCCGGGTTATTGGGAGTTCGGTACAATGAGCAGTTCTTC. Amino acids: CASRPGLLGVRYNEQFF. V and J are TRBV11-2 and TRBJ2-1; D possibly corresponds to TRBD2 (5 bases). The CDR3 length is 17 residues. Germline loops: CDR1 SGHAT, CDR2 FQNNGV. Deletions cut 6 bases from V and 4 bases from J, with 22 bases between. The entire variable domain, with the rest obtained from reference TRBV11-2 and TRBJ2-1, is as follows: EAGVAQSPRYKIIEKRQSVAFWCNPISGHATLYWYQQILGQGPKLLIQFQNNGVVDDSQLPKDRFSAERLKGVDSTLKIQPAKLEDSAVYLCASRPGLLGVRYNEQFFGPGTRLTVL.

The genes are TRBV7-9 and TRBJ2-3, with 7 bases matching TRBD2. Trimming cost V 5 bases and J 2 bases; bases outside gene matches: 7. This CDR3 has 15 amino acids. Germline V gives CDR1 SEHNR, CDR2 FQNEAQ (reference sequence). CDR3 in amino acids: CASSPSSGTTDTQYF. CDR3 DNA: TGTGCCAGCAGCCCGAGCAGCGGGACCACAGATACGCAGTATTTT. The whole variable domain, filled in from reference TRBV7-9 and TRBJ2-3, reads DTGVSQNPRHKITKRGQNVTFRCDPISEHNRLYWYRQTLGQGPEFLTYFQNEAQLEKSRLLSDRFSAERPKGSFSTLEIQRTEQGDSAMYLCASSPSSGTTDTQYFGPGTRLTVL.

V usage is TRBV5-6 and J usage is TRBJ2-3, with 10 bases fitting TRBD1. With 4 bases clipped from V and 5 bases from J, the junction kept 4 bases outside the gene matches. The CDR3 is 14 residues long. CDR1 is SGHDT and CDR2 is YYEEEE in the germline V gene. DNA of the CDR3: TGTGCCAGCAGCCGAGGACAGGGGGAAGATACGCAGTATTTT. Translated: CASSRGQGEDTQYF.

The CDR3 loop reads CASSPRRVGTNEKLFF. DNA for the CDR3: TGTGCCAGCTCACCCCGGCGGGTAGGGACTAATGAAAAACTGTTTTTT. The chain combines TRBV18 with TRBJ1-4; D is ambiguous. The length of the CDR3 is 16 residues. Trimming stripped 3 bases from V and 2 bases from J, with 13 bases between. The V gene's germline CDR1 is KGHSH and CDR2 LQKENI.